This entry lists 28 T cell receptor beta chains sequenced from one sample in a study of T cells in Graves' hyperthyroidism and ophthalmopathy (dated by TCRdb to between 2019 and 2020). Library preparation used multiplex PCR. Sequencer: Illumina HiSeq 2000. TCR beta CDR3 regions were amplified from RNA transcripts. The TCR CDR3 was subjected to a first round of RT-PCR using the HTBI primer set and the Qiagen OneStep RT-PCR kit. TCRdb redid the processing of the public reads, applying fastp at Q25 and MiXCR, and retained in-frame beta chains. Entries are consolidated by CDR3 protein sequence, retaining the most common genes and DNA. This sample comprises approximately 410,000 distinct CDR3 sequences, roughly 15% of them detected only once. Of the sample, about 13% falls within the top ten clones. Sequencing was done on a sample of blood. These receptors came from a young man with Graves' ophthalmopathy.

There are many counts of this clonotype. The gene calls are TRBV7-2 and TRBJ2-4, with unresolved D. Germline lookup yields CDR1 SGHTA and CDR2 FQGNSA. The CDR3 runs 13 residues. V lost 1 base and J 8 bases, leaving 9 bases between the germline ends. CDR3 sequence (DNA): TGTGCCAGCAGCTTAGGGTACAAGGACATTCAGTACTTC. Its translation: CASSLGYKDIQYF. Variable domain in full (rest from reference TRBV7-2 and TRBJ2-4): GAGVSQSPSNKVTEKGKDVELRCDPISGHTALYWYRQSLGQGLEFLIYFQGNSAPDKSGLPSDRFSAERTGGSVSTLTIQRTQQEDSAVYLCASSLGYKDIQYFGAGTRLSVL.

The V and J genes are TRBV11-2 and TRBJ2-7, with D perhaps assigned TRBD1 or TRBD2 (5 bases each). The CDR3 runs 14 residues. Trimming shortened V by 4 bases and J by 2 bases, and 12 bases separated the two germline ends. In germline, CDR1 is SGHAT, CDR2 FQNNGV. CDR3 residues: CASSYGGRTYEQYF. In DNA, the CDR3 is TGTGCCAGCAGCTATGGGGGACGGACCTACGAGCAGTACTTC.

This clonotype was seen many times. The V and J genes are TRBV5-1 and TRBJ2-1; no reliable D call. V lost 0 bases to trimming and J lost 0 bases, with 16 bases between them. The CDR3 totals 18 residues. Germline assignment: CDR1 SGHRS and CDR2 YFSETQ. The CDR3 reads CASSLDYTRKSSYNEQFF. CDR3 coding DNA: TGCGCCAGCAGCTTGGATTACACAAGAAAGAGCTCCTACAATGAGCAGTTCTTC.

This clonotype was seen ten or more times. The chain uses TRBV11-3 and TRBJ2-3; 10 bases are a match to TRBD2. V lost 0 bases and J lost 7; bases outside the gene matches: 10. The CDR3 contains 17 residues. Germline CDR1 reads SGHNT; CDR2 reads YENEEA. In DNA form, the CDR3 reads TGTGCCAGCAGCTTAGATTATGGCCTAGCGGGGGTAAATACGCAGTATTTT. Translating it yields CASSLDYGLAGVNTQYF.

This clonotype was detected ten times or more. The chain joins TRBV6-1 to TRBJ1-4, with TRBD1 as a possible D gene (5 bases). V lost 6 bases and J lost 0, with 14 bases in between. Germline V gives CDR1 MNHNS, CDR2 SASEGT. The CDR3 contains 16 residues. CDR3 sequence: CASSLTGVATNEKLFF. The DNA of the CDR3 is TGTGCCAGCAGCTTAACAGGCGTTGCAACTAATGAAAAACTGTTTTTT.

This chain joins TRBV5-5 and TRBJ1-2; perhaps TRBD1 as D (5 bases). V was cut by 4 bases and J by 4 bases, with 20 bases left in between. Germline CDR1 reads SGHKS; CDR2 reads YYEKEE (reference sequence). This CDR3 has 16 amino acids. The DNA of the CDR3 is TGTGCCAGCAGCCCCGGGGACGGGCGTGAAATCTATGGCTACACCTTC. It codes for CASSPGDGREIYGYTF.

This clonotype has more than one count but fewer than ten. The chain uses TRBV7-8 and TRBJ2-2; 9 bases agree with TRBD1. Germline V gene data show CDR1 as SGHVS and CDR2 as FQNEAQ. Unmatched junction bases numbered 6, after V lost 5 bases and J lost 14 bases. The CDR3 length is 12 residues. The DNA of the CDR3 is TGTGCCAGCAGCAGGCGGACAGGGGCCCTGTTTTTT. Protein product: CASSRRTGALFF.

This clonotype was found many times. CDR3 loop: CASSLTPGLAGAPLREQYF. In DNA, the CDR3 is TGTGCCAGCAGCTTAACTCCGGGACTAGCGGGGGCCCCCCTGAGGGAGCAGTACTTC. The rearrangement links TRBV7-2 to TRBJ2-7, with 14 positions matching TRBD2. This CDR3 has 19 amino acids. Germline V gene lookup returns CDR1 SGHTA and CDR2 FQGNSA. The J segment lost 7 bases and the V segment lost 2 bases, leaving 16 bases of the junction unmatched.

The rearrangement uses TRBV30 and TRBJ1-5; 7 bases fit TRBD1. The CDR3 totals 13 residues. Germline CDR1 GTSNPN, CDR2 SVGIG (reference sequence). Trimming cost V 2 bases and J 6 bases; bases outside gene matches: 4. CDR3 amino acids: CAWSIAGGQPQHF. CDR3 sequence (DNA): TGTGCCTGGAGTATAGCAGGGGGTCAGCCCCAGCATTTT.

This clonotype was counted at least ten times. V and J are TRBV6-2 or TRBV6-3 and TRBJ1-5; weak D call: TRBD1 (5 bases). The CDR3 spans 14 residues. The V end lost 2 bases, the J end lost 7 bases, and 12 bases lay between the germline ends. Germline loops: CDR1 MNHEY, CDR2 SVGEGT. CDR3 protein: CASSYGRESQPQHF. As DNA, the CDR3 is TGTGCCAGCAGTTACGGCAGGGAGTCCCAGCCCCAGCATTTT.

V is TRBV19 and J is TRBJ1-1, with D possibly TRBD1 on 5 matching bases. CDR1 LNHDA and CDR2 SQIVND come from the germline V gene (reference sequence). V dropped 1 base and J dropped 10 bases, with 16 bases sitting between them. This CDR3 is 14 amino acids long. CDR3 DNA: TGTGCCAGTAGTATAGCCGACAGCGAGGTGGGAGCTTTCTTT. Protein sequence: CASSIADSEVGAFF.

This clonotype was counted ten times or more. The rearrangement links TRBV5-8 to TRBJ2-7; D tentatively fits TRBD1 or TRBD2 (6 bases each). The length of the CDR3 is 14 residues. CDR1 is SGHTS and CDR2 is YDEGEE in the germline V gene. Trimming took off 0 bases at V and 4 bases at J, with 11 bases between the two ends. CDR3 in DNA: TGTGCCAGCAGCTTGGGGGGGGCCGGGTACGAGCAGTACTTC. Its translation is CASSLGGAGYEQYF.

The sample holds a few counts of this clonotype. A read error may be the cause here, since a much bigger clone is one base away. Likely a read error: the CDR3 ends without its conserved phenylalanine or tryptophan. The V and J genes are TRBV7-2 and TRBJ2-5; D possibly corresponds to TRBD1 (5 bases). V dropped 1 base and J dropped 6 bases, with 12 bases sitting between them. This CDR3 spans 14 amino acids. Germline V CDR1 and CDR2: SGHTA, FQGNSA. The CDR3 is CASSLDRGPKTQYL. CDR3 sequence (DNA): TGTGCCAGCAGCTTAGATAGGGGCCCCAAGACCCAGTACCTC.

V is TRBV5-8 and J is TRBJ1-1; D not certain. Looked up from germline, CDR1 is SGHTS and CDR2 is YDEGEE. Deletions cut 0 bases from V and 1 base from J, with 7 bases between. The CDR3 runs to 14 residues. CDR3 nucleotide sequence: TGTGCCAGCAGCTTGGCTGGGAAGAACACTGAAGCTTTCTTT. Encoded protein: CASSLAGKNTEAFF.

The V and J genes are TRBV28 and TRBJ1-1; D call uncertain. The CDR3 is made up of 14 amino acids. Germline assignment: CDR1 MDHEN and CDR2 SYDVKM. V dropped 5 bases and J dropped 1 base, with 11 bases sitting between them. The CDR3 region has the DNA TGTGCCAGCAGTCTTCAGAAAGAGAACACTGAAGCTTTCTTT. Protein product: CASSLQKENTEAFF.

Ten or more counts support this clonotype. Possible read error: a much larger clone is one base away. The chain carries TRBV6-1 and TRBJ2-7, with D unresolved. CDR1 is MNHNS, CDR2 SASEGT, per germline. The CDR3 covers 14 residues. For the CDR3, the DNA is TGTGCCAGCAATGAAGAGCGAGGTTACTACGAGCAGTACTTC. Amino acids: CASNEERGYYEQYF.

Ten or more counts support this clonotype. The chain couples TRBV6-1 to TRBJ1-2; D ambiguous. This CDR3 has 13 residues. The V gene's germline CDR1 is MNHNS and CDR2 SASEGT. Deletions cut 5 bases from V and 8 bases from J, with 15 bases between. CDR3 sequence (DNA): TGTGCCAGCAGTCCCAGAACGGCCACAGGCTACACCTTC. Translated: CASSPRTATGYTF.

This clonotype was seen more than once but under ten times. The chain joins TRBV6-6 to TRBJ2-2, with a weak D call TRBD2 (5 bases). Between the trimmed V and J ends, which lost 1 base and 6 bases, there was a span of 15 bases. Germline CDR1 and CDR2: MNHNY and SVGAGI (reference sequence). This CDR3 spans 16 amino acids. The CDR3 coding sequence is TGTGCCAGCAGTTACTACCCGGGAATACGCGCCGGGGAGCTGTTTTTT. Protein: CASSYYPGIRAGELFF.

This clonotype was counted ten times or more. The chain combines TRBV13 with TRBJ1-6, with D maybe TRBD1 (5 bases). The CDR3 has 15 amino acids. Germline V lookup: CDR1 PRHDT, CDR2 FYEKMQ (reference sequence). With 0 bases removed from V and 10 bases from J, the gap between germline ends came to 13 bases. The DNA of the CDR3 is TGTGCCAGCAGCTTAGGGGGCCTGGGACGGTCACCCCTCCACTTT. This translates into CASSLGGLGRSPLHF.

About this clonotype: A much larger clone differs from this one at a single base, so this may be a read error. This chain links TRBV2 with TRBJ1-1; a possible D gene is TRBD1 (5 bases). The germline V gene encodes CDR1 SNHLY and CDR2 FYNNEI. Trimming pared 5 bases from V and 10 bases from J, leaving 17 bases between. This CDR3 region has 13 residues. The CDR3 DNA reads TGTGCCAGCAGTCCATGGGTAGGGGCTTCAGCTTTCTTT. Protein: CASSPWVGASAFF.

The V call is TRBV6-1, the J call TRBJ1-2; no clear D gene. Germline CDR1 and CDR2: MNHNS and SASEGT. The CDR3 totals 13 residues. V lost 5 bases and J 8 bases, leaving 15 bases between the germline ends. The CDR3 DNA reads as TGTGCCAGCAGTCAGGACCGAGTTCGGGGCTACACCTTC. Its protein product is CASSQDRVRGYTF.

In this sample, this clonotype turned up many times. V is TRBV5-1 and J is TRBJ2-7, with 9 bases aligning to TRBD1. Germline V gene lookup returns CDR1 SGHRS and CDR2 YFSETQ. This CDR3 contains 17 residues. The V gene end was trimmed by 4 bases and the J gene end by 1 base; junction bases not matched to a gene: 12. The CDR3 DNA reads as TGCGCCAGCAGCCGCGGGGGCAAGGGACAGGGTTCCTACGAGCAGTACTTC. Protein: CASSRGGKGQGSYEQYF.

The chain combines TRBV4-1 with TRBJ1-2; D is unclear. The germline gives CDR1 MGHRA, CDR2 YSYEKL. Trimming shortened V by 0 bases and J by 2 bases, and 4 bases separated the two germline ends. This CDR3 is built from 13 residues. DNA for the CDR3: TGCGCCAGCAGCCAAGATCCCAACTATGGCTACACCTTC. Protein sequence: CASSQDPNYGYTF.

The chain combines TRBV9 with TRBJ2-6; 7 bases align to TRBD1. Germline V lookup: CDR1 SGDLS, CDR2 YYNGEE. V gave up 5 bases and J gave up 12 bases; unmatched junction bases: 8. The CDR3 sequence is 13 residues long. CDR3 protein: CASRDPTGSVLTF. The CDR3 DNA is TGTGCCAGCAGGGACCCGACAGGGAGCGTCCTGACTTTC. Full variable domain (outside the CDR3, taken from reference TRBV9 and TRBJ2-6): DSGVTQTPKHLITATGQRVTLRCSPRSGDLSVYWYQQSLDQGLQFLIQYYNGEERAKGNILERFSAQQFPDLHSELNLSSLELGDSALYFCASRDPTGSVLTFGAGSRLTVL.

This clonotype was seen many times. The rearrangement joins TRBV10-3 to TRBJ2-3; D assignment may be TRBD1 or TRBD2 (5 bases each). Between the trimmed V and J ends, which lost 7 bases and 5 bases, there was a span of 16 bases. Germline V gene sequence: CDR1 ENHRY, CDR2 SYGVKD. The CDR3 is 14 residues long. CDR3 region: CAINGGVGGDTQYF. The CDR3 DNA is TGTGCCATCAACGGCGGAGTTGGGGGAGATACGCAGTATTTT.

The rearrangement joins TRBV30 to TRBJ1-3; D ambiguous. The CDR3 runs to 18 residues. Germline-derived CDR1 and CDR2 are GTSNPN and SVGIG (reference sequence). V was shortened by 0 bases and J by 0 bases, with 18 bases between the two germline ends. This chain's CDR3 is CAWSVRWATSTSGNTIYF. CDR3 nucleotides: TGTGCCTGGAGTGTAAGGTGGGCCACCTCTACCTCTGGAAACACCATATATTTT.

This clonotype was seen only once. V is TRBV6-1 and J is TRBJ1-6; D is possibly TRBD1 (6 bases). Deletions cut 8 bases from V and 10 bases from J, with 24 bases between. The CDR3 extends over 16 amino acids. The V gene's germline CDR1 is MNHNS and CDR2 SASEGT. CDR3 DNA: TGTGCCAGCGAAGGGGAAGGGGGGCGCAGGAGGTCACCCCTCCACTTT. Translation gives CASEGEGGRRRSPLHF.

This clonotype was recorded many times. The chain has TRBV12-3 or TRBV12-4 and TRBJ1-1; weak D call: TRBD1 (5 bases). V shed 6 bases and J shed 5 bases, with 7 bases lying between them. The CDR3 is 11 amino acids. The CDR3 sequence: CASSRTTEAFF. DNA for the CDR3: TGTGCCAGCAGCCGGACAACTGAAGCTTTCTTT.